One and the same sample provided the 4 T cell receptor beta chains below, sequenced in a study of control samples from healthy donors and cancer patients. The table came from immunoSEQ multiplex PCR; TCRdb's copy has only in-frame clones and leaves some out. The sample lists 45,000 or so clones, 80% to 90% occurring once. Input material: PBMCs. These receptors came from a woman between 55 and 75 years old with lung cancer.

The CDR3: CASSQDRQNYGYTF. Written as DNA, the CDR3 is TGTGCCAGCAGCCAAGACCGGCAGAATTATGGCTACACCTTC. The V gene is TRBV14, the J gene TRBJ1-2, with D hard to call. Germline CDR1 SGHDN, CDR2 FVKESK. V was pared by 0 bases and J by 5 bases, with 10 bases between. The CDR3 runs 14 residues.

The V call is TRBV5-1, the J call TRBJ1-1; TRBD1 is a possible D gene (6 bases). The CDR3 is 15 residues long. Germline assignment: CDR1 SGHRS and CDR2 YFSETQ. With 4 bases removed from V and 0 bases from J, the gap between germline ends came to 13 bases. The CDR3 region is CASSHPDRVNTEAFF. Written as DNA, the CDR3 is TGCGCCAGCAGCCATCCGGACAGAGTGAACACTGAAGCTTTCTTT.

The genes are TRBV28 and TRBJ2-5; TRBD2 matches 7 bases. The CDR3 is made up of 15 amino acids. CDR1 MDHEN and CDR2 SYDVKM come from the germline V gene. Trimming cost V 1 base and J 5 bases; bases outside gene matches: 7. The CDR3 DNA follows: TGTGCCAGCAGTTTATCTGCGGGAGCCAGGGAGACCCAGTACTTC. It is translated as CASSLSAGARETQYF. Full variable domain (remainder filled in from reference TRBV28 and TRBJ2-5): DVKVTQSSRYLVKRTGEKVFLECVQDMDHENMFWYRQDPGLGLRLIYFSYDVKMKEKGDIPEGYSVSREKKERFSLILESASTNQTSMYLCASSLSAGARETQYFGPGTRLLVL.

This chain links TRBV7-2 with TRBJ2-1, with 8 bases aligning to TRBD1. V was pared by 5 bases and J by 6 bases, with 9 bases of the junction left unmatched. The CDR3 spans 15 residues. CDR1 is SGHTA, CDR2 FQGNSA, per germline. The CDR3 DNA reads TGTGCCAGCAGCCCCACTGACAGGGGAGCCAATGAGCAGTTCTTC. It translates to CASSPTDRGANEQFF.